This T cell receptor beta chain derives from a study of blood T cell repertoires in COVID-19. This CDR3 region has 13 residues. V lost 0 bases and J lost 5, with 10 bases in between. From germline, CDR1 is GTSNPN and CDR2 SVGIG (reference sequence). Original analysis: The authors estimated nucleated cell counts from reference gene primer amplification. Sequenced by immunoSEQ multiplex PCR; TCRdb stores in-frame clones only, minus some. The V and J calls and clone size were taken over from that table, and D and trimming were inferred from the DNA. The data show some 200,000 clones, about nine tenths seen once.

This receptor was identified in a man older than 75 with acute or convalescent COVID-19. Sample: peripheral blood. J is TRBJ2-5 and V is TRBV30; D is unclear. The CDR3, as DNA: TGTGCCTGGAGTGTAGACAATGCGGAGACCCAGTACTTC. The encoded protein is CAWSVDNAETQYF.